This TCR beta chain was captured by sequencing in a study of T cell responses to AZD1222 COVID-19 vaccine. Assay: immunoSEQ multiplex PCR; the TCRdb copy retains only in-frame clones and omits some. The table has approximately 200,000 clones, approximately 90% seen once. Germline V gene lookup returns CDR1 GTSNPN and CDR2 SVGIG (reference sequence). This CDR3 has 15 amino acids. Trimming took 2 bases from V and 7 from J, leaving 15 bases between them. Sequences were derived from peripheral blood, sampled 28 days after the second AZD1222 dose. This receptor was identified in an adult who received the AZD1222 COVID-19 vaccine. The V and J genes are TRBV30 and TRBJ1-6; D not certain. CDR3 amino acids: CAWSLDTSPNSPLHF. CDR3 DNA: TGTGCCTGGAGTCTCGATACGTCCCCAAATTCACCCCTCCACTTT.